Listed here is a single TCR beta chain. No antigen is known for it. The data were obtained in a study of cytomegalovirus exposure and HLA in healthy donors. The PCR was carried out with 60 Vbeta primers and 13 Jbeta primers. Sequencing used immunoSEQ multiplex PCR; TCRdb keeps in-frame clones, though not all of them. The sample has about 81,000 clones; around 89% are singletons. Study-wide points: Association with HLA alleles at 0.05 false discovery rate was found for 16,951 TCR beta sequences in a later analysis.

The TCR was taken from a man aged 18 to 35 in good health and CMV-seronegative. The sequenced sample was PBMCs.

CDR3 in amino acids: CASQQGGGYNEQFF. CDR3 DNA sequence: TGTGCCAGCCAACAGGGTGGGGGATACAATGAGCAGTTCTTC. The rearrangement uses TRBV19 and TRBJ2-1, with D possibly being TRBD1 (6 bases). V was clipped by 9 bases and J by 4 bases, with 16 bases between them. The CDR3 totals 14 residues. Per germline, CDR1 LNHDA and CDR2 SQIVND (reference sequence).